This T cell receptor (beta chain) was retrieved from a study of response to subunit inactivated influenza vaccine. Study-level findings and limits: T cells newly recruited by each seasonal influenza vaccination are few, the authors suggested.

TCRdb reprocessed the RT-PCR reads with MiXCR, giving one entry per CDR3 protein. The repertoire consists of 450,000 to 600,000 distinct CDR3 sequences, with 16% occurring once and the leading ten covering less than 4%. The CDR3 runs 14 residues. Germline CDR1 is ENHRY and CDR2 is SYGVKD. The ends were cut back, 5 bases at V and 2 bases at J, with 13 bases in the middle. Worth noting for this clonotype: As yet, its antigen is unknown.

This TCR came from a man aged 45-69 years who received an inactivated influenza vaccine. The rearrangement uses TRBV10-3 and TRBJ2-7; the D is unclear. The sample in question was CD4+ T cells sorted from PBMCs, obtained approximately 25 months after vaccination. The CDR3 bases are TGTGCCATCAGTCAGGATTGGATGGCCTACGAGCAGTACTTC. Amino acids: CAISQDWMAYEQYF.